The source of this T cell receptor beta chain is a study of blood T cells in healthy people across ages. For the second PCR, which ran for about 6 to 12 cycles, a sample-barcoded 5' primer and a J-beta primer mix were used. Every sample gave at least 3 million paired-end reads containing CDR3. TCRdb recomputed calls from the 5' RACE reads with MiXCR, one row per CDR3 protein. The table has some 690,000 distinct CDR3 sequences, 22% seen once. As to this clonotype: Its antigen is as yet unknown. A junction end diverges from the germline sequence, so it may reflect a read error.

The CDR3 contains 17 residues. CDR1 and CDR2 from the germline V gene are SGHTA and FQGNSA. Notes on the study in general: It was held that the diversity estimates obtained from one million T cells were underestimates. Age advanced and TCR beta diversity per million T cells fell, roughly linearly.

Isolated PBMCs totaled at least 6.5 million in each sample. The chain has TRBV7-2 and TRBJ2-3; D is possibly TRBD1 (5 bases). The TCR sequence derives from a man between 65 and 80 years old in good health. What was sequenced was blood. The DNA for the CDR3 is TGCGCCAGCAGCTTGGAGATAACTTGGACAAATACAGATACGCAGTATTTT. Translated: CASSLEITWTNTDTQYF.